The source of this T cell receptor beta chain is a study of shared clonotypes between healthy human individuals. At deep level, the assay was performed. Replicate sorted-subset PCRs were loaded with around 0.2 ug DNA, 31,000 or so T cell genomes. Profiling relied on immunoSEQ multiplex PCR, and the TCRdb table lists in-frame clones only, not all of them. The data contain over 2 million clones, approximately 95% of them singletons. Terminally differentiated effector memory CD45RA+ cells were left out of the naive CD8 fraction, which was CD45RO-negative and positively selected for CCR7. About this clone: No antigen is known for it.

General study points: Sorted-subset samples were not fully sequenced, rarefaction indicated. Larger estimated richness was generally seen in naive subsets than in memory subsets.

Trimming left V 7 bases short and J 3 bases short, with 9 bases between. The CDR3 covers 12 residues. CDR1 is MNHEY, CDR2 SMNVEV, per germline (reference sequence). The sequenced material came from naive CD8+ T cells sorted from blood. The clonotype originates from a man younger than 30 in good health. The chain links TRBV27 to TRBJ1-2, with D possibly TRBD1 on 6 matching bases. The CDR3 bases are TGTGCCAGCATGGGACACGACTATGGCTACACCTTC. Translating gives CASMGHDYGYTF.